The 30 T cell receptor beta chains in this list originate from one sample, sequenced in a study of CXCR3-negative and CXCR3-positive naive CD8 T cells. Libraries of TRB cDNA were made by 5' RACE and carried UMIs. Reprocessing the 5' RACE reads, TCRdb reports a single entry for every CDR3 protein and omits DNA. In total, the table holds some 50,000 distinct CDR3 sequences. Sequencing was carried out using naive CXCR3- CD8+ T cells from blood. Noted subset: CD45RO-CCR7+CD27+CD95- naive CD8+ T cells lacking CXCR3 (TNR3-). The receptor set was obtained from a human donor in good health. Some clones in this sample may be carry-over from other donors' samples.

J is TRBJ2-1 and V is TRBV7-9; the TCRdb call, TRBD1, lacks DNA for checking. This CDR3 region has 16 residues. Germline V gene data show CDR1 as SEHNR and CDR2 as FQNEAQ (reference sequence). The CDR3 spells CASRARTGGLVNEQFF.

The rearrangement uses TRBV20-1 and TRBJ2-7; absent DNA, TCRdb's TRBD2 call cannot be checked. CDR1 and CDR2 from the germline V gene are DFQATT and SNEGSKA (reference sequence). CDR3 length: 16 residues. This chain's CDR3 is CSARDPYGTRYYEQYF.

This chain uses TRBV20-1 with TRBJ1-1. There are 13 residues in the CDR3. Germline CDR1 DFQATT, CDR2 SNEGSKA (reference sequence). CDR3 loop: CSAARRSDTEAFF.

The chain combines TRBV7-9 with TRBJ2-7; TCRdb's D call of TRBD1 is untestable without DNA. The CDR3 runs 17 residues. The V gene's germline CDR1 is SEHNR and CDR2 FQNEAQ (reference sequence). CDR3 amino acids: CASSLYPIPDRAYEQYF.

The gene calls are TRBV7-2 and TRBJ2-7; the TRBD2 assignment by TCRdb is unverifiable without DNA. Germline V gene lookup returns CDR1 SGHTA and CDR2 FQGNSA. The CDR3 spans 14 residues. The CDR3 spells CASSFVASNYEQYF.

The CDR3 reads CASSRQNTGELFF. The chain combines TRBV28 with TRBJ2-2. Germline V gene lookup returns CDR1 MDHEN and CDR2 SYDVKM. The CDR3 spans 13 residues.

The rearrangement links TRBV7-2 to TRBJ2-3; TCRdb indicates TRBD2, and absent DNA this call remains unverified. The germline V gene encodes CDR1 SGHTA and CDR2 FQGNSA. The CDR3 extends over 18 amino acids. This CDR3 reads CASSSLAGQFKYTDTQYF. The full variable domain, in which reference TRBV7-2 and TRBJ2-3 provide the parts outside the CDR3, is GAGVSQSPSNKVTEKGKDVELRCDPISGHTALYWYRQSLGQGLEFLIYFQGNSAPDKSGLPSDRFSAERTGGSVSTLTIQRTQQEDSAVYLCASSSLAGQFKYTDTQYFGPGTRLTVL.

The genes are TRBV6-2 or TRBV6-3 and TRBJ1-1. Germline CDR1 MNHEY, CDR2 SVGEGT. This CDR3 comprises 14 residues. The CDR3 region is CASSYGSEGYEAFF.

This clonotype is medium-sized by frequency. The CDR3 loop is CASVPTSVTGELFF. V gene TRBV28 combines with J gene TRBJ2-2; TCRdb indicates TRBD2, and absent DNA this call remains unverified. CDR1 MDHEN and CDR2 SYDVKM come from the germline V gene. The CDR3 totals 14 residues.

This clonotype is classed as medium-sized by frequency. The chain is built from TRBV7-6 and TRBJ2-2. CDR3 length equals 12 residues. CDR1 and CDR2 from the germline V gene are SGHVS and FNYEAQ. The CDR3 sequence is CASSGNTGELFF.

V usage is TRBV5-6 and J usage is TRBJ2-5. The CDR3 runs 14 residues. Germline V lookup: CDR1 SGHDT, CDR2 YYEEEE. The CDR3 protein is CASSFRSGRETQYF.

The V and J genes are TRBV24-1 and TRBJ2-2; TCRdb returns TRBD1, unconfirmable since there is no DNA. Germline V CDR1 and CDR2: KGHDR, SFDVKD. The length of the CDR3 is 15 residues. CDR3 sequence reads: CATSDLGTDTGELFF.

The CDR3 here is CASSYRFSYEQYF. The chain uses TRBV6-2 or TRBV6-3 and TRBJ2-7. The CDR3 totals 13 residues. Germline assignment: CDR1 MNHEY and CDR2 SVGEGT.

The CDR3 here is CASSPLQVSSYNEQFF. The chain employs TRBV14 and TRBJ2-1; no DNA is available, so the TRBD1 call from TCRdb remains unchecked. Germline loops: CDR1 SGHDN, CDR2 FVKESK. The CDR3 is 16 residues long.

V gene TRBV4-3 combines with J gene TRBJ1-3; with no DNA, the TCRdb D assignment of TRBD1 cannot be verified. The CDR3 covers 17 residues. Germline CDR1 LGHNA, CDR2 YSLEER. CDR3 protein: CASSQDLQGHPGNTIYF.

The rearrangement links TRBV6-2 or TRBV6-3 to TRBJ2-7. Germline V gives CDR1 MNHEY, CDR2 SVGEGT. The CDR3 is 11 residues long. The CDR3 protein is CASSLIGEQYF.

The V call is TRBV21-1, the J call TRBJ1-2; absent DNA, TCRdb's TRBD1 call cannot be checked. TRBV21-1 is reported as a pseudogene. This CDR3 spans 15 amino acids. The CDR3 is CASKNDRGINYGYTF.

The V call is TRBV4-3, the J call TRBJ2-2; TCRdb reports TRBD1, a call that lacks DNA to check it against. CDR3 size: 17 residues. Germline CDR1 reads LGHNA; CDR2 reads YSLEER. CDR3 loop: CASSQVPLTGGVGELFF.

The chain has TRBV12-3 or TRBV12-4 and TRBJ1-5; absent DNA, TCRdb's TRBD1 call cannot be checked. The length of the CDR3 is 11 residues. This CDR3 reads CASSEGQAQHF.

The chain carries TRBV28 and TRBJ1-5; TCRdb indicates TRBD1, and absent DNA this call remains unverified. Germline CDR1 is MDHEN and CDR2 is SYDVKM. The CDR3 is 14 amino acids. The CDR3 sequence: CASILTGVNQPQHF.

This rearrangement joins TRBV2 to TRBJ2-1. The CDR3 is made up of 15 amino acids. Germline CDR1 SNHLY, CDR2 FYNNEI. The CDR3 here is CASREAASSYNEQFF.

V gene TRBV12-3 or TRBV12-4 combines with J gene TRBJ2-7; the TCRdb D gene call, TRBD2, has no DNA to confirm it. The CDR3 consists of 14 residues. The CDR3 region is CASSPGLARNEQYF.

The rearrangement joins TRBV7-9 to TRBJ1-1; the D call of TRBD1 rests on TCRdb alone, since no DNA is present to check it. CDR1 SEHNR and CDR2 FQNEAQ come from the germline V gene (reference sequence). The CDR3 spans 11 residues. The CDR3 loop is CASTRESYAFF.

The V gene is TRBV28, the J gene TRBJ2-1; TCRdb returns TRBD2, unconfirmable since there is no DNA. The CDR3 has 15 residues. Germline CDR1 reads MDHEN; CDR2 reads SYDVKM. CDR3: CASSLRGSRYNEQFF.

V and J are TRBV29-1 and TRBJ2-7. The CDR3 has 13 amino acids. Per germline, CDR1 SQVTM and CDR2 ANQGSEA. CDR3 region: CSVTPGSTYEQYF.

CDR3 amino acids: CASSRSGGTDTQYF. The V and J genes are TRBV7-8 and TRBJ2-3. The CDR3 is 14 amino acids. CDR1 and CDR2 (germline): SGHVS, FQNEAQ.

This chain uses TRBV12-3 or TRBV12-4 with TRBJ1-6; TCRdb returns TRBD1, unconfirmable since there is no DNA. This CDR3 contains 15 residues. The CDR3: CASSFSGPYNSPLHF.

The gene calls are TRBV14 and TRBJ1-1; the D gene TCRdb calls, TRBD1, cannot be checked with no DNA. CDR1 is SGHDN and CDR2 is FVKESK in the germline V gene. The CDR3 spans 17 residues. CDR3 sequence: CASSPTGQGRTSAEAFF.

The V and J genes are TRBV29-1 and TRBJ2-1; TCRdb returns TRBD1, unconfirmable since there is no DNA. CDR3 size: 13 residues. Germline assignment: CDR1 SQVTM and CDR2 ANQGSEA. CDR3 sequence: CSARQVSDNEQFF.

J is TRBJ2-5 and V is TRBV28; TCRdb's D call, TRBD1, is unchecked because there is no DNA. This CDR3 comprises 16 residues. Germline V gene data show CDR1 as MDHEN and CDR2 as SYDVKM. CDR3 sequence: CASSQHKDRAIETQYF.